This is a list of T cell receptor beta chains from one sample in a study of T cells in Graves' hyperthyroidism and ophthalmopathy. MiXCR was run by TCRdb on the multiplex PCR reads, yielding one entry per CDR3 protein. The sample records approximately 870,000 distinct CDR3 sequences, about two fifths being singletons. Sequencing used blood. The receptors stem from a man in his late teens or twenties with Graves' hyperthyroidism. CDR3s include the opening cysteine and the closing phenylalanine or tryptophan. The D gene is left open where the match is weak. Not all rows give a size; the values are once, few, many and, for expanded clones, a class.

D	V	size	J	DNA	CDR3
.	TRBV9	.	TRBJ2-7	TGTGCCAGCAGCGCCGGTATGAGCGAGCAGTGCTTC	CASSAGMSEQCF
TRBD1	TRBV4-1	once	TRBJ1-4	TGCGCCAGCAGCCCCGGGACAGGAACTAATGAAAAACTGTTTTTT	CASSPGTGTNEKLFF
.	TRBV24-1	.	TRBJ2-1	TGTGCCACCAGTGATGCCTACAGGACTGGGGATGAGCAGTTCTTC	CATSDAYRTGDEQFF
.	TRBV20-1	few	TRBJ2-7	TGCAGTGCTTGTTCCCCGGAGGGGTGCTACGAGCAGTACTTC	CSACSPEGCYEQYF
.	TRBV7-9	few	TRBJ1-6	TGTGCCAGCAGCCAAGACAACCCCAGGGTAGGGAATTCACCCCTCCACTTT	CASSQDNPRVGNSPLHF
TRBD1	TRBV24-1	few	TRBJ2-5	TGTGCCACCAGTGACCCGGGACAGCGCCCGGAGACCCAGTACTTC	CATSDPGQRPETQYF
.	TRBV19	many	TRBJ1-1	TGTGCCAGTAGGACGGACCCCATGAACACTGAAGCTTTCTTT	CASRTDPMNTEAFF
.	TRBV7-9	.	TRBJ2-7	TGTGCCAGCAGCCAGATAGCGGAATCCTACGAGCAGTACTTC	CASSQIAESYEQYF
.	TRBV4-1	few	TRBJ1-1	TGCGCCAGCAGCAGACCAGGTGGGAACACTGAAGCTTTCTTT	CASSRPGGNTEAFF
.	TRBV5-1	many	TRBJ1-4	TGCGCCAGCAGCTCCGTATGGGGCGATGAAAAACTGTTTTTT	CASSSVWGDEKLFF
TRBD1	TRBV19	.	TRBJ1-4	TGTGCCAAGCCGGGACAGCCTTTT	CAKPGQPF
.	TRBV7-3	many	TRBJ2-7	TGTGCCAGCAGCTTTGGGGGCGGCGAGCAGTACTTC	CASSFGGGEQYF
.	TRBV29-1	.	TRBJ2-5	TGCAGCGTTGAGAGCTCCCGCCAAGAGACCCAGTACTTC	CSVESSRQETQYF
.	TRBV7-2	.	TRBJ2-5	TGTGCCAGCAGCCCCGGGATGCTCCAAGAGACCCAGTACTTC	CASSPGMLQETQYF
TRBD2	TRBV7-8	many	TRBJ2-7	TGTGCCAGCAGCTTACAGGGTAGCGGGAGCTCCTACGAGCAGTACTTC	CASSLQGSGSSYEQYF
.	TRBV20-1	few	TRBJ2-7	TGCAGTGCTAGAGAGTCAAACAGTTACGAGCAGTACTTC	CSARESNSYEQYF
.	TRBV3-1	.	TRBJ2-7	TGTGCCAGCAGCCAAGATGTTACATCCCAGTACTTC	CASSQDVTSQYF
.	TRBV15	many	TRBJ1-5	TGTGCCACCAGCAGAGACAGAGACAATCAGCCCCAGCATTTT	CATSRDRDNQPQHF
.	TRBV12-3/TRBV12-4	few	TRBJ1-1	TGTGCTAGTGGTTTCAACACTGAAGCTTTCTTT	CASGFNTEAFF
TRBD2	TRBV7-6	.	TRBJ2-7	TGTGCCAGCAGCTCGACTAGCGCTCCCTACGAGCAGTACTTC	CASSSTSAPYEQYF
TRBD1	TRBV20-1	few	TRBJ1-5	TGCAGTGCTAGAGTTGGGACAGGGATTCAGCCCCAGCATTTT	CSARVGTGIQPQHF
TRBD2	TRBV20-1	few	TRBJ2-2	TGCAGTGCCCGACTAGCGGATATGTCCACCGGGGAGCTGTTTTTT	CSARLADMSTGELFF
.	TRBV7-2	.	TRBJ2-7	TGTGCCAGCAGTTACGGGAGGGACAGGGCCTACGAGCAGTACTTC	CASSYGRDRAYEQYF
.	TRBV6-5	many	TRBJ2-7	TGTGCCAGCAGAGACGGGACGGACGAGCAGTACTTC	CASRDGTDEQYF
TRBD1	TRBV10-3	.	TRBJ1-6	TGTGCCATCAGTGGGACAGGGGGACAGTATAATTCACCCCTCCACTTT	CAISGTGGQYNSPLHF
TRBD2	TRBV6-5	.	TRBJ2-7	TGTGCCAGCAGTTACTCCCATCGACTAGCGGGATTCTACGAGCAGTACTTC	CASSYSHRLAGFYEQYF
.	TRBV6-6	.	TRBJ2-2	TGTGCCAGCAGCGCCGTTGGGGGCGGGGAGCTGTTTTTT	CASSAVGGGELFF
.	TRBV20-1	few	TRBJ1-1	TGCAGTGCTACGTATGAGGGGCCCACAGGGATGGGCACTGAAGCTTTCTTT	CSATYEGPTGMGTEAFF
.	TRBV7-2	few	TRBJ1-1	TGTGCCAGCAGTAACTACAGGGACACTGAAGCTTTCTTT	CASSNYRDTEAFF
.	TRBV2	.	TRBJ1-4	TGTGCCAGCGGGCAAAGCGCGAATGAAAAACTGTTTTTT	CASGQSANEKLFF
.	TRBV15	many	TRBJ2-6	TGTGCCACCAGCAGAGGCGTTACTCCGGTTGGGGCCAACGTCCTGACTTTC	CATSRGVTPVGANVLTF
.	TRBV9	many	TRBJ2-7	TGTGCCAGCAGCGTAGGGGAAGGCTACGAGCAGTACTTC	CASSVGEGYEQYF
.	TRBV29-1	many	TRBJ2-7	TGCAGCGTCGAAGACCTCAGCTCCTACGAGCAGTACTTC	CSVEDLSSYEQYF
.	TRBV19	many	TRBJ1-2	TGTGCCAGTAGTTGGGGTCAGGGGAAGGTCTATGGCTACACCTTC	CASSWGQGKVYGYTF
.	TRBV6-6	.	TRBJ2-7	TGTGCCAGCAGTTACATGTCTATAACCTACGAGCAGTACTTC	CASSYMSITYEQYF
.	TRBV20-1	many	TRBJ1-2	TGCAGTGCTATTCAGGGGTGGTACTATGGCTACACCTTC	CSAIQGWYYGYTF
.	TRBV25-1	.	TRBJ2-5	TGTGCCAGCAGTTCCCGGGACTGGCAAGGGACCCAGTACTTC	CASSSRDWQGTQYF
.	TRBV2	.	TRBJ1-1	TGTGCCAGCAGTGTCGACAGGCCCGGCAGGAACACTGAAGCTTTCTTT	CASSVDRPGRNTEAFF
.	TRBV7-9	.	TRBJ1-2	TGTGCCAGCAGCTCAGTCGCGGACTATGGCTACACCTTC	CASSSVADYGYTF
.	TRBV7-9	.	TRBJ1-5	TGTGCCAGCAGTTCTGGGGGGGAAGGGCAGCCCCAGCATTTT	CASSSGGEGQPQHF
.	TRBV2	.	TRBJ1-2	TGTGCCAGCATGAGACTAGCAGCCTACACCTTC	CASMRLAAYTF
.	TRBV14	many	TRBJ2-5	TGTGCCAGCAGCCAAGTGGCACCTAAACCGGGGGAGACCCAGTACTTC	CASSQVAPKPGETQYF
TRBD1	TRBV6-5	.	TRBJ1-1	TGTGCCAGCAGTTACTCGACCCTGACAGGGGGCTTTACTGAAGCTTTCTTT	CASSYSTLTGGFTEAFF
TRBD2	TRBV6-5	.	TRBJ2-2	TGTGCCAGCAGTCAAGGACTAGCCCGCACCGGGGAGCTGTTTTTT	CASSQGLARTGELFF
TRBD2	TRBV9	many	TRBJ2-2	TGTGCCAGCAGCGGTCTAGCGGGGGGCCAAGCCGGGGAGCTGTTTTTT	CASSGLAGGQAGELFF
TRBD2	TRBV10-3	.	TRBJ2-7	TGTGCCATCAGCCCCGGGGACACCGGGAGGGAGGAGCAGTACTTC	CAISPGDTGREEQYF
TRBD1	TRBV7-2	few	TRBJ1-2	TGTGCCAGCAGCCAAGATCTTGCAGGGGGCCATAACTATGGCTACACCTTC	CASSQDLAGGHNYGYTF
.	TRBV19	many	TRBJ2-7	TGTGCCAGTAGTGCCTCGGAGGGCTACGAGCAGTACTTC	CASSASEGYEQYF
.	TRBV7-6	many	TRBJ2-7	TGTGCCAGCAGCCCGCTAGACGGCACCAACTACGAGCAGTACTTC	CASSPLDGTNYEQYF
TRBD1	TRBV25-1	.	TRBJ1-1	TGTGCCAGCTCACCACGCGTCACAGGGGGATCGGTTGAGAACACTGAAGCTTTCTTT	CASSPRVTGGSVENTEAFF
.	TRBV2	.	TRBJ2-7	TGTGCCAGCAGTTTATTCAATAGGGCGCGCTACGAGCAGTACTTC	CASSLFNRARYEQYF
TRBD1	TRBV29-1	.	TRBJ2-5	TGCAGCGTTGCCGGGACAGGGCGTGCGGAGACCCAGTACTTC	CSVAGTGRAETQYF
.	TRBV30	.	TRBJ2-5	TGTGCCTGGAGTGGCCCGGGCAGAGGAGAGACCCAGTACTTC	CAWSGPGRGETQYF
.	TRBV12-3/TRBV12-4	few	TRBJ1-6	TGTGCCAGCAGTTTACAGGGAATGATTAATTCACCCCTCCACTTT	CASSLQGMINSPLHF
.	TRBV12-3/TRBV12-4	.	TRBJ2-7	TGTGCCAGCCGGGGGCAAGCGGACCCCGAGCAGTACTTC	CASRGQADPEQYF